Each of the 3 T cell receptor beta chains below was sequenced from the same sample in a study of blood T cell repertoires in COVID-19. The table came from immunoSEQ multiplex PCR; TCRdb's copy has only in-frame clones and leaves some out. The sample lists roughly 400,000 clones; more than 85% were seen once. Sequenced sample: PBMCs or T cells enriched from blood (not recorded which). The receptor source for this set is a woman between 40 and 50 years old who had been exposed to COVID-19.

This clone has just one count. The CDR3 region is CASGLPQGSFTDTQYF. The CDR3, as DNA: TGTGCTAGTGGTTTGCCCCAGGGGTCATTCACAGATACGCAGTATTTT. The chain uses TRBV12-5 and TRBJ2-3, with D possibly being TRBD1 (6 bases). V lost 2 bases and J 2 bases, leaving 14 bases between the germline ends. CDR1 is LGHNT, CDR2 FRNRAP, per germline. The CDR3 loop spans 16 amino acids.

The chain carries TRBV12-5 and TRBJ1-5; the D gene is possibly TRBD1 (6 bases). V lost 5 bases and J 1 base, leaving 15 bases between the germline ends. In germline, CDR1 is LGHNT, CDR2 FRNRAP. This CDR3 is built from 16 residues. CDR3 bases: TGTGCTAGTGGTGGGAAACAGGGATACAGCAATCAGCCCCAGCATTTT. This gives the protein CASGGKQGYSNQPQHF. Supplemented by reference TRBV12-5 and TRBJ1-5, the full variable domain reads DARVTQTPRHKVTEMGQEVTMRCQPILGHNTVFWYRQTMMQGLELLAYFRNRAPLDDSGMPKDRFSAEMPDATLATLKIQPSEPRDSAVYFCASGGKQGYSNQPQHFGDGTRLSIL.

V is TRBV18 and J is TRBJ1-5; TRBD1 matches at 8 bases. Germline CDR1 reads KGHSH; CDR2 reads LQKENI. This CDR3 has 17 amino acids. The junction had 10 bases not matched to a gene; V was cut back by 3 bases and J by 3 bases. The CDR3 region has the DNA TGTGCCAGCTCACCCCGTAGGGCAGGGGGCCCCAATCAGCCCCAGCATTTT. This encodes CASSPRRAGGPNQPQHF.